This T cell receptor (beta chain) appears in the sequencing data of a study of blood T cell repertoires in COVID-19. Study background: Collection of acute and convalescent COVID-19 samples took place in the United States, Italy and Spain. Sources were T cells, B-cell-depleted T cells, or PBMCs; the material itself was cDNA or gDNA.

The CDR3 loop spans 16 amino acids. The germline CDR1 and CDR2 sequences are ENHRY and SYGVKD. Trimming at V came to 3 bases and at J to 6 bases, leaving 10 bases not matched to a gene. Original processing methods: Amplification from reference gene primers served as the basis for estimated nucleated cell counts. Assay: immunoSEQ multiplex PCR; the TCRdb copy retains only in-frame clones and omits some. V and J calls and clone size are given by that table; D and trimming were obtained from the DNA. The sample lists 65,000 or so clones, about four fifths occurring once. This sequence joins TRBV10-3 and TRBJ2-7; 11 bases agree with TRBD2. The sequence was obtained from a human donor in a cohort sampled during active COVID-19. Input material: peripheral blood. DNA of the CDR3: TGTGCCATCAGTGAAGTTCCGGGACTAGCGGTTCGCGAGCAGTACTTC. It translates to CAISEVPGLAVREQYF.